Listed here are 20 T cell receptor beta chains from one sample, sequenced in a study of blood T cell repertoires in COVID-19. Profiling relied on immunoSEQ multiplex PCR, and the TCRdb table lists in-frame clones only, not all of them. Here the sample spans about 300,000 clones, nearly 90% being singletons. The sequencing sample was made of PBMCs or T cells enriched from blood (not recorded which). The receptors derive from a woman aged 25-40 years who had recovered from COVID-19.

The chain recombines TRBV11-2 with TRBJ2-3; 12 bases line up with TRBD2. With V trimmed by 4 bases and J by 6 bases, 11 bases remained unmatched. The CDR3 has 17 amino acids. The germline V gene encodes CDR1 SGHAT and CDR2 FQNNGV. The CDR3 DNA reads TGTGCCAGCAGCTCGAGACTAGCGGGGGAATTTATTGATACGCAGTATTTT. Protein sequence: CASSSRLAGEFIDTQYF.

This clone came up once. The chain carries TRBV15 and TRBJ2-6; D is ambiguous. This CDR3 is built from 14 residues. V lost 7 bases and J lost 0, with 7 bases in between. Germline values: CDR1 LNHNV, CDR2 YYDKDF (reference sequence). The CDR3 nucleotides are TGTGCCACCACCCCGTACTCTGGGGCCAACGTCCTGACTTTC. It is translated as CATTPYSGANVLTF.

The rearrangement joins TRBV11-2 to TRBJ1-3; perhaps TRBD1 as D (6 bases). The ends were cut back, 2 bases at V and 5 bases at J, with 16 bases in the middle. The germline gives CDR1 SGHAT, CDR2 FQNNGV. CDR3 length: 16 residues. This CDR3 is CASSLPGTFRRNTIYF. Written as DNA, the CDR3 is TGTGCCAGCAGCTTACCCGGGACATTCAGAAGAAACACCATATATTTT.

The V gene is TRBV18, the J gene TRBJ1-2, with D maybe TRBD1 (5 bases). The V and J ends lost 1 base and 3 bases respectively, with 9 bases between them. Germline V gene data show CDR1 as KGHSH and CDR2 as LQKENI. The CDR3 consists of 14 residues. The CDR3 region is CASSPLDSYYGYTF. The CDR3 bases are TGTGCCAGCTCACCACTCGACAGTTACTATGGCTACACCTTC.

CDR3 in amino acids: CSVGDRNTEAFF. The CDR3 nucleotides are TGCAGCGTTGGGGACAGGAACACTGAAGCTTTCTTT. The rearrangement joins TRBV29-1 to TRBJ1-1; TRBD1 agrees at 7 bases. The CDR3 runs 12 residues. With 4 bases clipped from V and 1 base from J, the junction kept 0 bases outside the gene matches. Per the germline V gene, CDR1 is SQVTM and CDR2 is ANQGSEA.

The chain combines TRBV5-1 with TRBJ1-1; D not resolved. Trimming took 3 bases from V and 0 from J, leaving 6 bases between them. The CDR3 covers 13 residues. Germline-derived CDR1 and CDR2 are SGHRS and YFSETQ. The CDR3 sequence: CASSSVVNTEAFF. Written as DNA, the CDR3 is TGCGCCAGCAGCTCGGTGGTGAACACTGAAGCTTTCTTT.

CDR3 amino acids: CASSYSGRDSGELFF. For the CDR3, the DNA is TGTGCCAGCAGTTACTCGGGGCGGGACTCCGGGGAGCTGTTTTTT. V usage is TRBV6-2 or TRBV6-3 and J usage is TRBJ2-2; D might be TRBD2 (6 bases). CDR1 and CDR2 from the germline V gene are MNHEY and SVGEGT. CDR3 size: 15 residues. Trimming left V 0 bases short and J 6 bases short, with 11 bases between.

This clone was observed a single time. V is TRBV3-1 (or the pseudogene TRBV3-2) and J is TRBJ1-1; D might be TRBD1 (5 bases). V lost 8 bases to trimming and J lost 5 bases, with 18 bases between them. The CDR3 runs 14 residues. CDR1 LGHDT and CDR2 YNNKEL come from the germline V gene (reference sequence). The CDR3 protein is CASGSEGPGTEAFF. CDR3 bases: TGTGCCAGCGGGTCGGAGGGGCCAGGGACTGAAGCTTTCTTT.

The chain joins TRBV7-9 to TRBJ1-5; TRBD1 matches at 11 bases. With 2 bases clipped from V and 7 bases from J, the junction kept 10 bases outside the gene matches. There are 17 residues in the CDR3. Germline V gene data show CDR1 as SEHNR and CDR2 as FQNEAQ (reference sequence). The CDR3 region has the DNA TGTGCCAGCAGCTTATCTATTGGACAGGGGGCGAGACAGCCCCAGCATTTT. This gives the protein CASSLSIGQGARQPQHF.

The chain uses TRBV6-2 or TRBV6-3 and TRBJ1-1, with TRBD1 matching 9 bases. CDR1 is MNHEY and CDR2 is SVGEGT in the germline V gene. With V trimmed by 5 bases and J by 5 bases, 3 bases remained unmatched. The CDR3 is made up of 13 amino acids. The CDR3 coding sequence is TGTGCCAGCAGTACGACAGGGGGTACTGAAGCTTTCTTT. The encoded protein is CASSTTGGTEAFF.

The CDR3 DNA reads TGTGCCAGCAGCTCAACCTACAATGAGCAGTTCTTC. Its translation: CASSSTYNEQFF. J is TRBJ2-1 and V is TRBV11-2; D not certain. CDR3 size: 12 residues. V lost 4 bases, J lost 2 bases, and 3 bases lay in between. Per germline, CDR1 SGHAT and CDR2 FQNNGV.

The chain uses TRBV25-1 and TRBJ2-7; 10 bases are a match to TRBD1. The CDR3 has 14 residues. Germline V lookup: CDR1 MGHDK, CDR2 SYGVNS. V lost 6 bases to trimming and J lost 2 bases; unmatched junction nucleotides: 4. CDR3 sequence (DNA): TGTGCCAGCAGCACCGGGACAGGGGCCTACGAGCAGTACTTC. Its protein is CASSTGTGAYEQYF.

This rearrangement joins TRBV7-3 to TRBJ1-1, with a tentative D call TRBD1 (5 bases). The CDR3 consists of 18 residues. The germline CDR1 and CDR2 sequences are SGHTA and FQGTGA. V was pared by 0 bases and J by 0 bases, with 17 bases between. The CDR3 DNA reads as TGTGCCAGCAGCTTAACGTTTTCTGCAGGGTCTATGAACACTGAAGCTTTCTTT. This translates into CASSLTFSAGSMNTEAFF.

The V and J genes are TRBV5-1 and TRBJ2-3; TRBD1 might be the D (6 bases). V was shortened by 4 bases and J by 0 bases, with 9 bases between the two germline ends. The CDR3 extends over 14 amino acids. Germline V CDR1 and CDR2: SGHRS, YFSETQ. CDR3 residues: CASSIGQSTDTQYF. Here the CDR3 DNA reads TGCGCCAGCAGCATAGGACAGAGCACAGATACGCAGTATTTT.

CDR3 residues: CASSQTYRNTEAFF. CDR3 coding DNA: TGCGCCAGCAGTCAAACATATCGAAACACTGAAGCTTTCTTT. The chain carries TRBV4-1 and TRBJ1-1; D gene unclear. V lost 6 bases and J 2 bases, leaving 13 bases between the germline ends. The CDR3 is 14 amino acids. Germline loops: CDR1 MGHRA, CDR2 YSYEKL.

This sequence joins TRBV29-1 and TRBJ1-2; a weak D match, TRBD1 (5 bases). CDR3 length: 12 amino acids. Germline V gives CDR1 SQVTM, CDR2 ANQGSEA. V lost 1 base, J lost 7 bases, and 10 bases lay in between. CDR3 coding DNA: TGCAGCGTTGAAGGGGGCGCCTCTGGCTACACCTTC. Amino acids: CSVEGGASGYTF.

The V call is TRBV3-1 (or the pseudogene TRBV3-2), the J call TRBJ1-3; D call uncertain. The V end lost 1 base, the J end lost 8 bases, and 18 bases lay between the germline ends. Germline V gene data show CDR1 as LGHDT and CDR2 as YNNKEL (reference sequence). This CDR3 has 16 residues. CDR3 nucleotides: TGTGCCAGCAGCCAAGTGAGCCGGCAGAGGGCGTACACCATATATTTT. Its protein is CASSQVSRQRAYTIYF.

This clone has a handful of counts. The chain combines TRBV11-3 with TRBJ2-1; 7 nucleotides agree with TRBD1. The CDR3 totals 15 residues. The germline V gene encodes CDR1 SGHNT and CDR2 YENEEA. V dropped 0 bases and J dropped 5; count of bases not matched to a gene: 4. The CDR3: CASSLDRGSHNEQFF. CDR3 bases: TGTGCCAGCAGCTTAGACAGGGGGTCCCACAATGAGCAGTTCTTC.

V usage is TRBV11-2 and J usage is TRBJ1-2; 9 bases fit TRBD1. J was trimmed by 6 bases and V by 5 bases; bases with no gene match: 10. The CDR3 contains 15 residues. Germline CDR1 reads SGHAT; CDR2 reads FQNNGV. The CDR3 protein is CASSRRRDRDNGYTF. The CDR3 region has the DNA TGTGCCAGCAGCCGCCGCCGGGACAGGGATAATGGCTACACCTTC.

Comment on this clone: The sample contains more than one DNA sequence encoding this CDR3. The V gene is TRBV30, the J gene TRBJ2-3, with a tentative D call TRBD1 (7 bases). Trimming pared 0 bases from V and 2 bases from J, leaving 12 bases between. The CDR3 has 15 residues. Germline V gene lookup returns CDR1 GTSNPN and CDR2 SVGIG (reference sequence). Here the CDR3 reads CAWSVPGGHTDTQYF. The CDR3 DNA sequence: TGTGCCTGGAGTGTACCAGGGGGGCACACAGATACGCAGTATTTT.